The 17 T cell receptor beta chains given below trace back to one sample, sequenced in a study of shared clonotypes between healthy human individuals. Method: immunoSEQ multiplex PCR; TCRdb's copy keeps in-frame clones and lacks some. The data show about 490,000 clones, less than 80% seen once. The sequenced material came from PBMCs. These receptor sequences come from a middle-aged woman in good health. Some clones in this sample may be carry-over from other donors' samples.

This clone has just a few counts. The chain has TRBV5-1 and TRBJ2-7; D is possibly TRBD1 or TRBD2 (5 bases each). V shed 5 bases and J shed 0 bases, with 9 bases lying between them. The CDR3 totals 13 residues. In germline, CDR1 is SGHRS, CDR2 YFSETQ. This CDR3 is CASRAGSSYEQYF. CDR3 sequence (DNA): TGCGCCAGCAGGGCAGGGAGCTCCTACGAGCAGTACTTC.

V usage is TRBV20-1 and J usage is TRBJ1-2, with a tentative D call TRBD1 (5 bases). The CDR3 extends over 11 amino acids. V shed 6 bases and J shed 7 bases, with 12 bases lying between them. The germline V gene encodes CDR1 DFQATT and CDR2 SNEGSKA (reference sequence). CDR3 sequence reads: CSAPTAGGYTF. The CDR3 nucleotides are TGCAGTGCCCCGACAGCCGGTGGCTACACCTTC.

The gene calls are TRBV18 and TRBJ2-4, with D possibly matching TRBD1 (6 bases). V lost 3 bases, J lost 2 bases, and 11 bases lay in between. The germline V gene encodes CDR1 KGHSH and CDR2 LQKENI. The CDR3 consists of 15 residues. Written as DNA, the CDR3 is TGTGCCAGCTCACCTAACACAGGGTCCAAAAACATTCAGTACTTC. Residues: CASSPNTGSKNIQYF.

On this clone itself: The same CDR3 also results from other DNA sequences found in this sample. The chain has TRBV7-6 and TRBJ2-7; 9 positions match TRBD1. Germline V gene sequence: CDR1 SGHVS, CDR2 FNYEAQ. V trimming: 4 bases; J trimming: 3 bases; junction bases outside the gene matches: 4. This CDR3 is 14 amino acids long. The CDR3 DNA is TGTGCCAGCAGCTCCCGGGACAGGGTCTACGAGCAGTACTTC. This encodes CASSSRDRVYEQYF.

V usage is TRBV5-1 and J usage is TRBJ2-7; unclear D gene. The V end lost 0 bases, the J end lost 3 bases, and 4 bases lay between the germline ends. CDR3 length equals 12 residues. Germline CDR1 SGHRS, CDR2 YFSETQ. The DNA of the CDR3 is TGCGCCAGCAGCTTGGGAATCTACGAGCAGTACTTC. This codes for CASSLGIYEQYF. Drawing the rest from reference TRBV5-1 and TRBJ2-7, the complete variable domain is KAGVTQTPRYLIKTRGQQVTLSCSPISGHRSVSWYQQTPGQGLQFLFEYFSETQRNKGNFPGRFSGRQFSNSRSEMNVSTLELGDSALYLCASSLGIYEQYFGPGTRLTVT.

The chain combines TRBV28 with TRBJ1-1; perhaps TRBD1 as D (5 bases). The germline V and J ends were trimmed by 1 base and 11 bases, with 14 bases remaining between them. Germline CDR1 MDHEN, CDR2 SYDVKM. The CDR3 runs 13 residues. CDR3 nucleotide sequence: TGTGCCAGCAGTTTATCCAGGGCAATCTCGGCTTTCTTT. It codes for CASSLSRAISAFF.

V usage is TRBV10-1 and J usage is TRBJ2-7; 7 bases align to TRBD1. Germline CDR1 and CDR2: WNHNN and SYGVQD (reference sequence). The CDR3 has 14 residues. Trimming removed 3 bases from V and 5 bases from J; junction bases left unmatched: 7. The CDR3 protein is CASSDLQGSHEQYF. In nucleotides, the CDR3 is TGCGCCAGCAGTGACCTACAGGGGAGTCACGAGCAGTACTTC.

In this sample, this clone turned up a few times. V usage is TRBV5-1 and J usage is TRBJ2-7; tentative D call: TRBD1 (6 bases). Germline V CDR1 and CDR2: SGHRS, YFSETQ. V shed 10 bases and J shed 3 bases, with 20 bases lying between them. The CDR3 runs to 14 residues. The CDR3 spells CARPGVGRNYEQYF. CDR3 DNA sequence: TGCGCCCGCCCAGGGGTCGGTAGAAACTACGAGCAGTACTTC.

The J gene is TRBJ1-2, the V gene TRBV30; possibly TRBD1 for D (6 bases). This CDR3 region has 12 residues. The germline CDR1 and CDR2 sequences are GTSNPN and SVGIG (reference sequence). Trimming left V 5 bases short and J 4 bases short, with 11 bases between. The DNA of the CDR3 is TGTGCCTGGGAGCTGGGGGCCTATGGCTACACCTTC. Translating gives CAWELGAYGYTF.

This clone occurred once. Other DNA sequences in this specimen translate into the identical CDR3. This chain connects TRBV18 to TRBJ2-7; TRBD1 aligns across 11 bases. The V gene's germline CDR1 is KGHSH and CDR2 LQKENI. Trimming at V came to 3 bases and at J to 3 bases, leaving 1 base not matched to a gene. The CDR3 runs 14 residues. The CDR3 coding sequence is TGTGCCAGCTCACCCGGGACAGGGGGCTACGAGCAGTACTTC. It encodes CASSPGTGGYEQYF.

This clone was counted between two and nine times. The J gene is TRBJ1-1, the V gene TRBV10-2, with D possibly matching TRBD1 (5 bases). The V end lost 6 bases, the J end lost 3 bases, and 11 bases lay between the germline ends. This CDR3 contains 13 residues. Per the germline V gene, CDR1 is WSHSY and CDR2 is SAAADI. The CDR3, as DNA: TGCGCCAGCAGCCCCGACAGATACACTGAAGCTTTCTTT. It encodes CASSPDRYTEAFF.

J is TRBJ2-7 and V is TRBV13, with a possible D match to TRBD2 (6 bases). This CDR3 region has 12 residues. Germline lookup yields CDR1 PRHDT and CDR2 FYEKMQ (reference sequence). V was shortened by 10 bases and J by 7 bases, with 17 bases between the two germline ends. CDR3 coding DNA: TGTGCCACCGGCGGCGGGGTGGGGGAGCAGTACTTC. This sequence encodes CATGGGVGEQYF.

This clone came up a few times. The rearrangement uses TRBV11-2 and TRBJ1-1; unclear D gene. CDR3 length: 11 amino acids. V lost 1 base and J 11 bases, leaving 8 bases between the germline ends. Germline assignment: CDR1 SGHAT and CDR2 FQNNGV. For the CDR3, the DNA is TGTGCCAGCAGCTTAGGGCAGTTCGCTTTCTTT. Translation gives CASSLGQFAFF.

This rearrangement joins TRBV7-3 to TRBJ2-1, with 9 bases identical to TRBD2. The CDR3 length is 16 residues. From germline, CDR1 is SGHTA and CDR2 FQGTGA. J gave up 0 bases and V 4 bases, and 4 bases lay outside the gene matches. CDR3 amino acids: CASSYLAGSSYNEQFF. The CDR3, as DNA: TGTGCCAGCAGCTACCTAGCGGGAAGCTCCTACAATGAGCAGTTCTTC.

The J gene is TRBJ2-7, the V gene TRBV28; TRBD1 aligns across 7 bases. Germline trimming cut 10 bases from V and 6 bases from J; bases unmatched to any gene: 3. This CDR3 spans 10 amino acids. Per germline, CDR1 MDHEN and CDR2 SYDVKM. The CDR3 region has the DNA TGTGCCACCGGACAGGCCGAGCAGTACTTC. Translation: CATGQAEQYF.

As concerns this clone: One end of the junction is discordant with germline, which a read error may explain. The V and J genes are TRBV2 and TRBJ1-2; possible D gene TRBD1, 6 bases. The CDR3 has 12 amino acids. CDR1 SNHLY and CDR2 FYNNEI come from the germline V gene. DNA for the CDR3: TGTGCCAGCAGTCGACAGGCCTATAGCTACACCTTC. Its translation: CASSRQAYSYTF.

This clone was counted a few times. The chain links TRBV30 to TRBJ2-7; 7 bases agree with TRBD1. The J segment lost 7 bases and the V segment lost 1 base, leaving 7 bases of the junction unmatched. Germline V CDR1 and CDR2: GTSNPN, SVGIG (reference sequence). CDR3 size: 13 residues. The chain's CDR3 is CAWSGTGPKEQYF. CDR3 sequence (DNA): TGTGCCTGGAGTGGGACAGGACCTAAGGAGCAGTACTTC.